At least ten counts were recorded for the clone carrying this T cell receptor (beta chain). No antigen is known for it. The junction shows a germline mismatch at one end, possibly a read error. Scientists amplified the TCR beta CDR3 regions from RNA transcripts. In the first round, RT-PCR was carried out with HTBI primers, and a multiplex PCR formed the second round. TCRdb processed the multiplex PCR reads anew with MiXCR; each CDR3 protein has one entry. The data contain just over 600,000 distinct CDR3 sequences, roughly 20% of them seen just once; the ten biggest clones take up around 6.5%. The data originate from a study of Graves' ophthalmopathy and Graves' hyperthyroidism. The wider study: Specimen type is peripheral blood, obtained at initial diagnosis before any treatment. General study points: Discriminating ophthalmopathy from stable hyperthyroidism, a 13-signature model attained a sensitivity of 87.88% and a specificity of almost 83%. Blood samples also showed most expanded thyroid clonotypes exceeding 0.001 frequency. At just under 71% sensitivity and approximately 72% specificity, the model predicted progression of the ophthalmopathy.

This clonotype originated in a woman younger than 35 with stable Graves' hyperthyroidism. Some clones in this sample may be carry-over from other donors' samples. The sequencing input was peripheral blood.

The chain's CDR3 is CASSLAGGGNQPQHF. CDR3 DNA: TGTGCCAGCAGTTTAGCCGGGGGAGGCAATCAGCCCCAGCATTTT. The V gene is TRBV5-1, the J gene TRBJ1-5; perhaps TRBD1 as D (5 bases). Germline CDR1 SGHRS, CDR2 YFSETQ. CDR3 size: 15 residues. Looking up the rest from reference TRBV5-1 and TRBJ1-5 gives the full variable domain: KAGVTQTPRYLIKTRGQQVTLSCSPISGHRSVSWYQQTPGQGLQFLFEYFSETQRNKGNFPGRFSGRQFSNSRSEMNVSTLELGDSALYLCASSLAGGGNQPQHFGDGTRLSIL.